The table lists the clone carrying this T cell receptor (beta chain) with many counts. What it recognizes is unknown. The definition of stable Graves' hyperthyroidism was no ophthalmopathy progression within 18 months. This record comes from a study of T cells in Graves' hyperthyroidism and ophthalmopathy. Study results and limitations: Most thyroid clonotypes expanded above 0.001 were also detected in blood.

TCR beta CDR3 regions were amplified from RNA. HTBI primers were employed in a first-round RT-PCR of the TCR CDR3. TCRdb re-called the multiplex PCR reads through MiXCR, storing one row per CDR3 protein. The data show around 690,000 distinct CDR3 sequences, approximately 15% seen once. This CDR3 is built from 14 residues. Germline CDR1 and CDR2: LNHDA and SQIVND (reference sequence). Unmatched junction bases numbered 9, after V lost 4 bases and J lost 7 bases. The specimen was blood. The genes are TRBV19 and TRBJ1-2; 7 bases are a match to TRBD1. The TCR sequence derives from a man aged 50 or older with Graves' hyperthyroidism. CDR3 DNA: TGTGCCAGTAGTACGAGACAGGGCGACCGTGGCTACACCTTC. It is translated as CASSTRQGDRGYTF.